The 27 T cell receptor beta chains below come from one sample, sequenced in a study of T cell repertoires in cytomegalovirus infection. One entry per CDR3 protein, called by TCRdb with MiXCR from the reads. The sample includes some 320,000 distinct CDR3 sequences, 25% to 30% of them seen just once. These receptors' targets are unknown. This sample comprised cultured PBMCs, obtained from culture after CMV antigen stimulation. These receptors were collected from a human donor in good health (CMV status not recorded). Some clones in this sample may be carry-over from other donors' samples.

In this sample, this clonotype turned up a few times. The chain carries TRBV12-3 or TRBV12-4 and TRBJ1-1; D is ambiguous. V was clipped by 4 bases and J by 4 bases, with 19 bases between them. The CDR3 contains 16 residues. CDR3 sequence (DNA): TGTGCCAGCAGTTCGTCCATTAGACAAGGGAGCACTGAAGCTTTCTTT. It translates to CASSSSIRQGSTEAFF.

This clonotype showed up just a few times. This sequence joins TRBV6-6 and TRBJ2-5; 7 bases align to TRBD2. V shed 10 bases, J shed 1 base, and the junction held 3 bases outside the gene matches. This CDR3 contains 12 residues. CDR1 and CDR2 from the germline V gene are MNHNY and SVGAGI (reference sequence). The CDR3 spells CATSGPQETQYF. DNA of the CDR3: TGTGCCACTAGCGGACCCCAAGAGACCCAGTACTTC.

The chain couples TRBV25-1 to TRBJ2-5; possibly TRBD2 for D (6 bases). CDR1 is MGHDK, CDR2 SYGVNS, per germline. With 1 base removed from V and 5 bases from J, the gap between germline ends came to 17 bases. CDR3 size: 16 residues. DNA for the CDR3: TGTGCCAGCAGTGAATCAAGGGAGCGGGTTCCGGAGACCCAGTACTTC. It translates to CASSESRERVPETQYF.

A few counts support this clonotype. V gene TRBV7-9 combines with J gene TRBJ1-1; 9 bases match TRBD1. Looked up from germline, CDR1 is SEHNR and CDR2 is FQNEAQ (reference sequence). The CDR3 has 16 residues. With 1 base clipped from V and 5 bases from J, the junction kept 8 bases outside the gene matches. The CDR3 sequence: CASSLDLQGADTEAFF. CDR3 nucleotides: TGTGCCAGCAGCTTAGACCTACAGGGGGCGGATACTGAAGCTTTCTTT.

This clonotype was counted between two and nine times. V usage is TRBV7-9 and J usage is TRBJ2-4; no definite D call. CDR1 SEHNR and CDR2 FQNEAQ come from the germline V gene (reference sequence). The CDR3 is 16 residues long. Trimming pared 4 bases from V and 1 base from J, leaving 14 bases between. The CDR3 loop is CASSSDTLGAKNIQYF. In DNA, the CDR3 is TGTGCCAGCAGCTCTGACACCCTAGGGGCCAAAAACATTCAGTACTTC. Combining the CDR3 with reference TRBV7-9 and TRBJ2-4 gives the whole variable domain DTGVSQNPRHKITKRGQNVTFRCDPISEHNRLYWYRQTLGQGPEFLTYFQNEAQLEKSRLLSDRFSAERPKGSFSTLEIQRTEQGDSAMYLCASSSDTLGAKNIQYFGAGTRLSVL.

This clonotype was counted a few times. The CDR3 does not end in the conserved phenylalanine or tryptophan, so this is likely a read error. It is unclear where the CDR3 begins or ends on the DNA, so no DNA is shown, and the CDR3 is as TCRdb lists it. This chain joins TRBV12-3 or TRBV12-4 and TRBJ1-3; the table's TRBD1 call for D was not verified on the DNA. 11 amino acids form the CDR3, both terminal residues included. This chain's CDR3 is CASRTGQEEDV.

The rearrangement joins TRBV28 to TRBJ1-1; D is perhaps TRBD1 (5 bases). Trimming took off 3 bases at V and 4 bases at J, with 15 bases between the two ends. The length of the CDR3 is 15 residues. Germline V gene sequence: CDR1 MDHEN, CDR2 SYDVKM. The CDR3 region has the DNA TGTGCCAGCAGTTTGGGCTTGGAGGGGACCACTGAAGCTTTCTTT. It codes for CASSLGLEGTTEAFF.

This clonotype was detected ten times or more. This chain joins TRBV7-2 and TRBJ2-3; D perhaps matches TRBD2 (5 bases). Germline V gene sequence: CDR1 SGHTA, CDR2 FQGNSA. The length of the CDR3 is 13 residues. V lost 6 bases to trimming and J lost 4 bases, with 11 bases between them. The CDR3 loop reads CASSSRVSDTQYF. CDR3 coding DNA: TGTGCCAGCAGTTCGAGGGTATCAGATACGCAGTATTTT. The full variable domain, with the rest looked up from reference TRBV7-2 and TRBJ2-3, is GAGVSQSPSNKVTEKGKDVELRCDPISGHTALYWYRQSLGQGLEFLIYFQGNSAPDKSGLPSDRFSAERTGGSVSTLTIQRTQQEDSAVYLCASSSRVSDTQYFGPGTRLTVL.

The chain employs TRBV29-1 and TRBJ2-3; TRBD1 agrees at 8 bases. Losses at the gene ends were 7 bases for V and 5 bases for J; bases not matched to a gene: 14. The CDR3 has 15 residues. Germline V gene sequence: CDR1 SQVTM, CDR2 ANQGSEA. The CDR3 coding sequence is TGCAGCGCCGGCCCGACAGGGGCTAGGGGAGATACGCAGTATTTT. Its translation: CSAGPTGARGDTQYF.

The gene calls are TRBV28 and TRBJ2-5, with a weak D call TRBD1 (6 bases). Trimming left V 10 bases short and J 0 bases short, with 18 bases between. The CDR3 spans 15 residues. Per germline, CDR1 MDHEN and CDR2 SYDVKM. The CDR3 region is CAIQPGQAYQETQYF. As DNA, the CDR3 is TGTGCCATCCAACCGGGACAAGCGTACCAAGAGACCCAGTACTTC.

J is TRBJ1-5 and V is TRBV28; a weak D match, TRBD1 (6 bases). Germline CDR1 reads MDHEN; CDR2 reads SYDVKM. V was cut by 6 bases and J by 3 bases, with 9 bases left in between. The CDR3 spans 13 residues. The CDR3 region is CASRQGNNQPQHF. CDR3 bases: TGTGCCAGCAGACAGGGAAACAATCAGCCCCAGCATTTT. Full variable domain (rest looked up from reference TRBV28 and TRBJ1-5): DVKVTQSSRYLVKRTGEKVFLECVQDMDHENMFWYRQDPGLGLRLIYFSYDVKMKEKGDIPEGYSVSREKKERFSLILESASTNQTSMYLCASRQGNNQPQHFGDGTRLSIL.

The sample holds a few counts of this clonotype. This chain links TRBV7-6 with TRBJ1-5; TRBD1 matches 8 bases. V trimming: 3 bases; J trimming: 5 bases; junction bases outside the gene matches: 9. The CDR3 has 16 residues. Germline V gene data show CDR1 as SGHVS and CDR2 as FNYEAQ. CDR3 nucleotides: TGTGCCAGCAGCTTCTGGACAGGGAATAAGGATCAGCCCCAGCATTTT. Translation gives CASSFWTGNKDQPQHF.

The rearrangement joins TRBV19 to TRBJ2-3; 9 positions match TRBD1. V gave up 4 bases and J gave up 4 bases; unmatched junction bases: 9. The CDR3 is 16 residues long. CDR1 is LNHDA, CDR2 SQIVND, per germline (reference sequence). In nucleotides, the CDR3 is TGTGCCAGTAGTAAGACAGGGGGTCTTCCACCAGATACGCAGTATTTT. This codes for CASSKTGGLPPDTQYF.

This clonotype was observed a handful of times. This chain uses TRBV6-5 with TRBJ2-5; 7 nucleotides line up with TRBD2. The J segment lost 3 bases and the V segment lost 8 bases, leaving 15 bases of the junction unmatched. The germline CDR1 and CDR2 sequences are MNHEY and SVGAGI. The CDR3 is made up of 16 amino acids. This chain's CDR3 is CASGSYKGRGEETQYF. The CDR3 nucleotides read TGTGCCAGCGGTAGTTACAAGGGTCGGGGGGAAGAGACCCAGTACTTC.

This clonotype was detected only a few times. The V gene is TRBV12-3 or TRBV12-4, the J gene TRBJ1-4; TRBD1 matches 7 bases. The CDR3 extends over 14 amino acids. V shed 6 bases, J shed 1 base, and the junction held 2 bases outside the gene matches. The CDR3 sequence is CASSGTETNEKLFF. DNA of the CDR3: TGTGCCAGCAGCGGGACAGAAACTAATGAAAAACTGTTTTTT.

This clonotype was counted a few times. The chain carries TRBV11-2 and TRBJ2-7; TRBD1 agrees at 12 bases. The CDR3 is made up of 18 amino acids. The J segment lost 1 base and the V segment lost 6 bases, leaving 13 bases of the junction unmatched. CDR1 is SGHAT and CDR2 is FQNNGV in the germline V gene. The CDR3 sequence: CASRDTGTGGVFSYEQYF. The CDR3 DNA is TGTGCCAGCAGGGATACCGGGACAGGGGGCGTATTTTCCTACGAGCAGTACTTC.

This clonotype has just a few counts. The chain couples TRBV20-1 to TRBJ2-7; 9 bases are a match to TRBD1. Unmatched junction bases numbered 5, after V lost 8 bases and J lost 6 bases. This CDR3 comprises 11 residues. Germline loops: CDR1 DFQATT, CDR2 SNEGSKA (reference sequence). CDR3 residues: CSPGQGLEQYF. CDR3 coding DNA: TGCAGTCCGGGACAGGGCCTCGAGCAGTACTTC.

This chain uses TRBV10-3 with TRBJ1-1; D unresolved. Trimming removed 3 bases from V and 1 base from J, with 12 bases in between. The CDR3 has 15 residues. Germline CDR1 is ENHRY and CDR2 is SYGVKD. The CDR3 region is CAISERRASNTEAFF. The DNA for the CDR3 is TGTGCCATCAGTGAACGGCGGGCATCGAACACTGAAGCTTTCTTT.

This clonotype showed up many times. The J gene is TRBJ2-4, the V gene TRBV7-2; no clear D. Trimming took 0 bases from V and 4 from J, leaving 7 bases between them. The CDR3 has 14 residues. The germline V gene encodes CDR1 SGHTA and CDR2 FQGNSA. The CDR3 here is CASSLASGKNIQYF. CDR3 bases: TGTGCCAGCAGCTTAGCTAGTGGGAAAAACATTCAGTACTTC. The whole variable domain, filled in from reference TRBV7-2 and TRBJ2-4, reads GAGVSQSPSNKVTEKGKDVELRCDPISGHTALYWYRQSLGQGLEFLIYFQGNSAPDKSGLPSDRFSAERTGGSVSTLTIQRTQQEDSAVYLCASSLASGKNIQYFGAGTRLSVL.

This chain links TRBV7-2 with TRBJ2-3, with 9 positions matching TRBD1. The CDR3 runs to 14 residues. V was pared by 4 bases and J by 6 bases, with 5 bases of the junction left unmatched. Germline values: CDR1 SGHTA, CDR2 FQGNSA. The CDR3 nucleotides are TGTGCCAGCAGCTACGGGACAGGGTCCGATACGCAGTATTTT. Translated: CASSYGTGSDTQYF.

The chain has TRBV28 and TRBJ1-1; D is ambiguous. The CDR3 runs 14 residues. Trimming took 2 bases from V and 0 from J, leaving 7 bases between them. Germline CDR1 and CDR2: MDHEN and SYDVKM. This CDR3 reads CASSLPLVNTEAFF. The CDR3 DNA sequence: TGTGCCAGCAGTTTACCCCTCGTGAACACTGAAGCTTTCTTT. The full variable domain, its missing parts supplied by reference TRBV28 and TRBJ1-1, is DVKVTQSSRYLVKRTGEKVFLECVQDMDHENMFWYRQDPGLGLRLIYFSYDVKMKEKGDIPEGYSVSREKKERFSLILESASTNQTSMYLCASSLPLVNTEAFFGQGTRLTVV.

In DNA, the CDR3 is TGTGCCATCCACCTCCCCGGGGAGACCCAGTACTTC. Protein sequence: CAIHLPGETQYF. The rearrangement joins TRBV6-6 to TRBJ2-5; D is unresolved. V lost 10 bases, J lost 5 bases, and 14 bases lay in between. This CDR3 is built from 12 residues. Germline-derived CDR1 and CDR2 are MNHNY and SVGAGI (reference sequence).

This clonotype was detected a few times. The chain recombines TRBV5-5 with TRBJ2-1; TRBD1 aligns across 9 bases. Germline V CDR1 and CDR2: SGHKS, YYEKEE (reference sequence). V was clipped by 4 bases and J by 10 bases; unmatched bases: 6. This CDR3 region has 13 residues. The CDR3 protein is CASSLGQGYEQFF. The CDR3, as DNA: TGTGCCAGCAGCCTGGGACAGGGCTACGAGCAGTTCTTC.

J is TRBJ2-3 and V is TRBV28; TRBD2 agrees at 14 bases. From germline, CDR1 is MDHEN and CDR2 SYDVKM. This CDR3 has 19 residues. With 3 bases clipped from V and 2 bases from J, the junction kept 10 bases outside the gene matches. The CDR3 here is CASSFPGLAGETLTDTQYF. CDR3 in DNA: TGTGCCAGCAGTTTTCCGGGACTAGCGGGAGAAACACTCACAGATACGCAGTATTTT.

The gene calls are TRBV19 and TRBJ2-7; possibly TRBD1 for D (5 bases). Germline values: CDR1 LNHDA, CDR2 SQIVND (reference sequence). The CDR3 sequence is 15 residues long. V lost 2 bases and J 2 bases, leaving 13 bases between the germline ends. In DNA, the CDR3 is TGTGCCAGTAGTATAACCCAGACAGCTACCTACGAGCAGTACTTC. Its translation is CASSITQTATYEQYF.

This clonotype was recorded a few times. The V call is TRBV28, the J call TRBJ2-1, with TRBD1 matching over 7 bases. Germline V gives CDR1 MDHEN, CDR2 SYDVKM. The CDR3 has 15 residues. The J segment lost 4 bases and the V segment lost 5 bases, leaving 8 bases of the junction unmatched. CDR3 sequence: CASSPGQASYNEQFF. Here the CDR3 DNA reads TGTGCCAGCAGTCCCGGACAGGCTTCGTACAATGAGCAGTTCTTC.

The CDR3 protein is CASSMTGEDYEQYF. The CDR3 DNA is TGTGCCAGTAGTATGACGGGAGAGGACTACGAGCAGTACTTC. The chain carries TRBV19 and TRBJ2-7; tentative D call: TRBD2 (6 bases). CDR1 and CDR2 from the germline V gene are LNHDA and SQIVND (reference sequence). The CDR3 is made up of 14 amino acids. V shed 3 bases and J shed 3 bases, with 12 bases lying between them.